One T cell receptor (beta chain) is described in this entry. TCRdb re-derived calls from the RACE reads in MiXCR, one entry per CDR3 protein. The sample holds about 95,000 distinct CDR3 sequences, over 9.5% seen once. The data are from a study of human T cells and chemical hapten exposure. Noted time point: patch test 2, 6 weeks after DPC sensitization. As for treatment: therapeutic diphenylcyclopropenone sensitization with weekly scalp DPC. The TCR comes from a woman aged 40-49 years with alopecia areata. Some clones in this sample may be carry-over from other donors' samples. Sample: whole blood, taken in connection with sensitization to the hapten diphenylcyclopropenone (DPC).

CDR3 loop: CASSPQTSAYQETQYF. The CDR3 DNA sequence: TGTGCCAGCAGCCCCCAGACTAGCGCGTACCAAGAGACCCAGTACTTC. The chain couples TRBV9 to TRBJ2-5; 8 bases agree with TRBD2. CDR3 length: 16 amino acids. J gave up 0 bases and V 4 bases, and 8 bases lay outside the gene matches. CDR1 SGDLS and CDR2 YYNGEE come from the germline V gene.